A single sample is the source of the 29 T cell receptor beta chains below, sequenced in a study of blood T cells in healthy people across ages. Combining a sample-barcoded 5' primer with a J-beta primer mix, a second PCR ran for roughly 6 to 12 cycles. TCRdb redid the calling of the 5' RACE reads with MiXCR, one entry per CDR3 protein. This table has approximately 490,000 distinct CDR3 sequences, about 24% appearing once. The same sample was also studied in work on T cells of mothers and their children.

Sequencing was done on a sample of blood. The origin of the receptors is a boy between 10 and 17 years old in good health.

The chain carries TRBV3-1 and TRBJ2-5; D ambiguous. The J call could be wrong; TRBJ2-7 is a better fit for the DNA end. CDR3 length equals 14 residues. CDR1 is LGHDT and CDR2 is YNNKEL in the germline V gene (reference sequence). DNA of the CDR3: TGTGCCAGCAGCCAAGATTTACCGGCCTGCGAGCAGTACTTC. As protein: CASSQDLPACEQYF.

This chain uses TRBV20-1 with TRBJ1-2, with D unclear. V lost 0 bases and J lost 0, with 8 bases in between. The CDR3 runs to 14 residues. The germline V gene encodes CDR1 DFQATT and CDR2 SNEGSKA (reference sequence). The CDR3 DNA reads TGCAGTGCTAGAGATAGCAGCTCTAACTATGGCTACACCTTC. Translated: CSARDSSSNYGYTF.

This clonotype turned up a few times. The V call is TRBV6-5, the J call TRBJ2-5, with a weak D call TRBD1 (5 bases). The DNA end is more similar to TRBJ2-7, so the J call may be wrong. This CDR3 has 14 amino acids. Germline V gene sequence: CDR1 MNHEY, CDR2 SVGAGI. Written as DNA, the CDR3 is TGTGCCAGCAGAACGGCAGGGAATGTGAACGAGCAGTACTTC. Encoded protein: CASRTAGNVNEQYF.

About this clonotype: At one end, the junction sequence differs from germline, possibly due to a read error. The CDR3 loop is CASSYIQEAQYF. CDR3 in DNA: TGTGCCAGCAGTTACATCCAAGAGGCCCAGTACTTC. V usage is TRBV6-2 or TRBV6-3 and J usage is TRBJ2-1; no definite D call. The DNA end is more similar to TRBJ2-5, so the J call may be wrong. Germline CDR1 reads MNHEY; CDR2 reads SVGEGT. The CDR3 spans 12 residues.

The rearrangement joins TRBV28 to TRBJ1-2; TRBD1 is a possible D gene (6 bases). CDR1 and CDR2 (germline): MDHEN, SYDVKM. Trimming took off 6 bases at V and 0 bases at J, with 14 bases between the two ends. The CDR3 runs 15 residues. CDR3 sequence: CASSPTGKTNYGYTF. CDR3 sequence (DNA): TGTGCCAGCAGCCCTACAGGGAAGACTAACTATGGCTACACCTTC.

The chain has TRBV20-1 and TRBJ1-1, with D unclear. Germline values: CDR1 DFQATT, CDR2 SNEGSKA (reference sequence). The V end lost 0 bases, the J end lost 0 bases, and 11 bases lay between the germline ends. This CDR3 has 15 amino acids. CDR3 coding DNA: TGCAGTGCTAGAGACATACCAACTATGAACACTGAAGCTTTCTTT. It specifies CSARDIPTMNTEAFF.

This clonotype was seen once. The rearrangement uses TRBV12-3 or TRBV12-4 and TRBJ2-3; TRBD2 matches at 8 bases. The CDR3 contains 14 residues. V lost 8 bases, J lost 10 bases, and 14 bases stayed unmatched. The CDR3 spells CASAGVAGPDAQYF. DNA of the CDR3: TGTGCCAGCGCCGGGGTAGCGGGGCCCGATGCGCAGTATTTT.

The chain employs TRBV5-1 and TRBJ1-1; TRBD1 matches at 10 bases. CDR1 is SGHRS, CDR2 YFSETQ, per germline. This CDR3 is built from 16 residues. The J segment lost 4 bases and the V segment lost 0 bases, leaving 6 bases of the junction unmatched. CDR3 in DNA: TGCGCCAGCAGCTTGGTGACAGGGGGCTCGAGCACTGAAGCTTTCTTT. It translates to CASSLVTGGSSTEAFF.

This clonotype was observed once. This chain joins TRBV6-1 and TRBJ2-1, with 7 positions matching TRBD2. The CDR3 spans 15 residues. From germline, CDR1 is MNHNS and CDR2 SASEGT. J lost 3 bases, V lost 7 bases, and 9 bases had no gene match. The CDR3 DNA follows: TGTGCCAGCAACTTAGACCGGGACTACTACAATGAGCAGTTCTTC. Translated, it gives CASNLDRDYYNEQFF.

This clonotype was recorded a few times. V and J are TRBV11-2 and TRBJ2-5, with D uncertain. The end of the DNA fits TRBJ2-7 better, so the J call may be wrong. CDR1 SGHAT and CDR2 FQNNGV come from the germline V gene. This CDR3 region has 17 residues. As DNA, the CDR3 is TGTGCCAGCAGCTTAGATCGGGCGCCCATCCCAGTCTACGAGCAGTACTTC. Its protein product is CASSLDRAPIPVYEQYF.

This clonotype has just a few counts. This sequence joins TRBV15 and TRBJ1-2; no clear D gene. Germline CDR1 is LNHNV and CDR2 is YYDKDF (reference sequence). Trimming cost V 9 bases and J 0 bases, with 11 bases left between them. This CDR3 comprises 13 residues. CDR3 sequence: CATRPLANYGYTF. In DNA, the CDR3 is TGTGCCACTAGACCGTTAGCTAACTATGGCTACACCTTC.

CDR3 sequence reads: CASSSVGRQGDGYTF. CDR3 nucleotides: TGCGCCAGCAGCTCGGTCGGAAGACAGGGGGACGGCTACACCTTC. The V and J genes are TRBV5-1 and TRBJ1-2; 9 nucleotides line up with TRBD1. This CDR3 has 15 amino acids. V shed 3 bases and J 8 bases; nucleotides not matched to a gene: 11. The germline V gene encodes CDR1 SGHRS and CDR2 YFSETQ.

This clonotype came up a few times. V gene TRBV7-2 combines with J gene TRBJ2-3; 10 bases line up with TRBD2. The CDR3 has 17 amino acids. V gave up 1 base and J gave up 1 base; unmatched junction bases: 5. Germline CDR1 SGHTA, CDR2 FQGNSA. For the CDR3, the DNA is TGTGCCAGCAGCTTAGGGGTAGCGGGGGGCGGCACAGATACGCAGTATTTT. It yields the protein CASSLGVAGGGTDTQYF.

There are many counts of this clonotype. A read error is possible here, since a much larger clone lies one base away. The chain couples TRBV14 to TRBJ2-7; no reliable D call. The V and J ends lost 1 base and 5 bases respectively, with 3 bases between them. This CDR3 spans 11 amino acids. CDR1 is SGHDN, CDR2 FVKESK, per germline. CDR3 nucleotide sequence: TGTGCCAGCAGCCAAGCCCACGAGCAGTACTTC. Translation: CASSQAHEQYF. Supplemented by reference TRBV14 and TRBJ2-7, the full variable domain reads EAGVTQFPSHSVIEKGQTVTLRCDPISGHDNLYWYRRVMGKEIKFLLHFVKESKQDESGMPNNRFLAERTGGTYSTLKVQPAELEDSGVYFCASSQAHEQYFGPGTRLTVT.

The gene calls are TRBV6-2 or TRBV6-3 and TRBJ2-5; possible D gene TRBD2, 7 bases. This CDR3 contains 15 residues. CDR1 is MNHEY, CDR2 SVGEGT, per germline. Trimming removed 7 bases at V and 2 bases at J, with 17 bases between. CDR3 residues: CASTSGRGIQETQYF. The CDR3 DNA reads TGTGCCAGCACCTCGGGGAGGGGGATTCAAGAGACCCAGTACTTC.

The chain employs TRBV27 and TRBJ2-5, with no clear D. Germline CDR1 MNHEY, CDR2 SMNVEV (reference sequence). The CDR3 sequence is 16 residues long. V dropped 3 bases and J dropped 2 bases, with 16 bases sitting between them. CDR3 residues: CASSFFRLGYQETQYF. The DNA for the CDR3 is TGTGCCAGCAGTTTCTTTCGGTTGGGCTATCAAGAGACCCAGTACTTC.

The chain links TRBV6-1 to TRBJ1-3; 10 bases match TRBD1. The ends lost 9 bases at V and 0 bases at J; junction bases unmatched: 8. The CDR3 runs 16 residues. Germline loops: CDR1 MNHNS, CDR2 SASEGT. The CDR3 here is CARAEGQGDSGNTIYF. The CDR3, as DNA: TGTGCCAGGGCGGAAGGACAGGGGGACTCTGGAAACACCATATATTTT.

A few counts support this clonotype. The chain recombines TRBV28 with TRBJ2-2; a weak D match, TRBD1 (5 bases). The CDR3 spans 14 residues. Germline V CDR1 and CDR2: MDHEN, SYDVKM. Trimming left V 8 bases short and J 4 bases short, with 14 bases between. The CDR3 DNA sequence: TGTGCCAGCTGGGGCAGGAGTGGCACCGGGGAGCTGTTTTTT. Translating gives CASWGRSGTGELFF.

V gene TRBV7-9 combines with J gene TRBJ2-5; 11 bases are a match to TRBD1. The J call may be faulty, since TRBJ2-1 better matches the DNA end. The germline V gene encodes CDR1 SEHNR and CDR2 FQNEAQ (reference sequence). The CDR3 is made up of 15 amino acids. The CDR3 DNA reads TGTGCCAGCAGCCCTCACCGGGACAGGGGGGATGAGCAGTTCTTC. Residues: CASSPHRDRGDEQFF.

The rearrangement links TRBV5-1 to TRBJ1-5; D may be TRBD1 (6 bases). In germline, CDR1 is SGHRS, CDR2 YFSETQ. With 0 bases removed from V and 0 bases from J, the gap between germline ends came to 7 bases. This CDR3 is 15 amino acids long. CDR3 residues: CASSLGDNSNQPQHF. The CDR3 bases are TGCGCCAGCAGCTTGGGGGACAATAGCAATCAGCCCCAGCATTTT. The full variable domain, in which reference TRBV5-1 and TRBJ1-5 provide the parts outside the CDR3, is KAGVTQTPRYLIKTRGQQVTLSCSPISGHRSVSWYQQTPGQGLQFLFEYFSETQRNKGNFPGRFSGRQFSNSRSEMNVSTLELGDSALYLCASSLGDNSNQPQHFGDGTRLSIL.

The chain links TRBV12-5 to TRBJ2-5, with 10 positions matching TRBD2. Losses at the gene ends were 0 bases for V and 0 bases for J; bases not matched to a gene: 4. Germline lookup yields CDR1 LGHNT and CDR2 FRNRAP. This CDR3 has 17 amino acids. The CDR3 bases are TGTGCTAGTGGTTTGGTATTAACTAGCGGGGACCAAGAGACCCAGTACTTC. Encoded protein: CASGLVLTSGDQETQYF.

This clonotype turned up a few times. CDR3 coding DNA: TGTGCCAGCAGCCCCCGACGGGACAGGGTGCCCTACGAGCAGTACTTC. This gives the protein CASSPRRDRVPYEQYF. The rearrangement links TRBV7-2 to TRBJ2-7; 9 bases are shared with TRBD1. The junction had 10 bases not matched to a gene; V was cut back by 5 bases and J by 2 bases. Germline-derived CDR1 and CDR2 are SGHTA and FQGNSA. CDR3 length equals 16 residues. Based on the CDR3 plus reference TRBV7-2 and TRBJ2-7, the full variable domain is GAGVSQSPSNKVTEKGKDVELRCDPISGHTALYWYRQSLGQGLEFLIYFQGNSAPDKSGLPSDRFSAERTGGSVSTLTIQRTQQEDSAVYLCASSPRRDRVPYEQYFGPGTRLTVT.

The chain joins TRBV14 to TRBJ2-3; D remains ambiguous. CDR3 length: 13 residues. From germline, CDR1 is SGHDN and CDR2 FVKESK. V was trimmed by 0 bases and J by 8 bases, leaving 9 bases between them. CDR3 protein: CASSQDLGSTQYF. The CDR3 DNA is TGTGCCAGCAGCCAAGATCTGGGCAGTACGCAGTATTTT.

This clonotype was counted a few times. The chain is built from TRBV6-2 or TRBV6-3 and TRBJ2-3; D is uncertain. CDR1 and CDR2 from the germline V gene are MNHEY and SVGEGT. V lost 2 bases to trimming and J lost 4 bases, with 7 bases between them. The CDR3 spans 13 residues. CDR3 region: CASSYELPDTQYF. The CDR3 nucleotides read TGTGCCAGCAGTTACGAGCTCCCAGATACGCAGTATTTT.

The sample holds many counts of this clonotype. The chain has TRBV6-5 and TRBJ1-1; tentatively, D is TRBD1 (5 bases). The germline CDR1 and CDR2 sequences are MNHEY and SVGAGI. CDR3 length: 12 amino acids. V was clipped by 5 bases and J by 1 base, with 5 bases between them. Written as DNA, the CDR3 is TGTGCCAGCAGTACAGGGAACACTGAAGCTTTCTTT. The encoded protein is CASSTGNTEAFF.

V gene TRBV28 combines with J gene TRBJ2-4, with TRBD2 matching 13 bases. From germline, CDR1 is MDHEN and CDR2 SYDVKM. The ends lost 3 bases at V and 0 bases at J; junction bases unmatched: 5. The CDR3 runs 18 residues. CDR3 protein: CASSFPTSGGLAKNIQYF. CDR3 nucleotide sequence: TGTGCCAGCAGTTTCCCGACTAGCGGGGGGCTAGCCAAAAACATTCAGTACTTC.

This clonotype was detected only a few times. The rearrangement links TRBV29-1 to TRBJ2-3, with D uncertain. Trimming shortened V by 3 bases and J by 8 bases, and 12 bases separated the two germline ends. Looked up from germline, CDR1 is SQVTM and CDR2 is ANQGSEA. CDR3 length: 12 residues. CDR3: CSVEASSATQYF. CDR3 DNA: TGCAGCGTTGAGGCCTCGTCGGCTACGCAGTATTTT.

Comment on this clonotype: Possible read error: a much larger clone is one base away. The final CDR3 position lacks the conserved phenylalanine or tryptophan, pointing to a likely read error. The chain couples TRBV3-1 to TRBJ2-3; 10 nucleotides match TRBD2. J gave up 5 bases and V 6 bases, and 11 bases lay outside the gene matches. The germline gives CDR1 LGHDT, CDR2 YNNKEL (reference sequence). The CDR3 length is 16 residues. The chain's CDR3 is CASRPSGTSDGDTQYL. In DNA form, the CDR3 reads TGTGCCAGCAGACCTTCCGGGACTAGCGACGGAGATACGCAGTATCTT.

The chain couples TRBV20-1 to TRBJ2-2, with 10 bases that match TRBD2. CDR1 and CDR2 from the germline V gene are DFQATT and SNEGSKA (reference sequence). V was pared by 5 bases and J by 1 base, with 1 base of the junction left unmatched. This CDR3 spans 14 amino acids. The CDR3 DNA is TGCAGTGCTCCTAGCGGGAGGAACACCGGGGAGCTGTTTTTT. Residues: CSAPSGRNTGELFF.